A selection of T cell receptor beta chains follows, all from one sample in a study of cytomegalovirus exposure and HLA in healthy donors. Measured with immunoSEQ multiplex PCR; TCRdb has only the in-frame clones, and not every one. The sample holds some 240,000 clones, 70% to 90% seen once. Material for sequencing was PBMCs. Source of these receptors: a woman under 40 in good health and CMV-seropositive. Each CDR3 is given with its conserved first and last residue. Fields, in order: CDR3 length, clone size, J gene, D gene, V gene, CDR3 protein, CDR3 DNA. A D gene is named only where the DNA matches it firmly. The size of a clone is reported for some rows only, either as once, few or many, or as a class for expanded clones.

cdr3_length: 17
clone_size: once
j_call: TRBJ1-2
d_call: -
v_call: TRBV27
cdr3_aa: CASSLRSRFPPNYGYTF
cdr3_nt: TGTGCCAGCAGTTTGCGGTCCCGTTTTCCCCCTAACTATGGCTACACCTTC

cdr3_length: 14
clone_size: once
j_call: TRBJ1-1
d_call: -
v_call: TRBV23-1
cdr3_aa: CASSLTKKNTEAFF
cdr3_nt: TGCGCCAGCAGCCTGACAAAGAAGAACACTGAAGCTTTCTTT

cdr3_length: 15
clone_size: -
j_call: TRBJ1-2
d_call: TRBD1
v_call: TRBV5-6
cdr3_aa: CASSHPGQGNAGYTF
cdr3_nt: TGTGCCAGCAGCCACCCGGGACAGGGGAACGCTGGCTACACCTTC

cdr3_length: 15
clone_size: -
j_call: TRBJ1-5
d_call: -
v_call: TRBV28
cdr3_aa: CASSFPQGRNQPQHF
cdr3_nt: TGTGCCAGCAGTTTCCCACAGGGAAGAAATCAGCCCCAGCATTTT

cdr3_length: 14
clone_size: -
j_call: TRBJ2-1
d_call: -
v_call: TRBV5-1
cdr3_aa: CASSSAGQGMGQFF
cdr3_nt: TGCGCCAGCAGCTCGGCGGGGCAGGGAATGGGGCAGTTCTTC

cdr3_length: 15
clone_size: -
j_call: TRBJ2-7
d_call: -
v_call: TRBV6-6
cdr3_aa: CASSFTGLGGYEQYF
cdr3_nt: TGTGCCAGCAGTTTCACAGGACTAGGGGGCTACGAGCAGTACTTC

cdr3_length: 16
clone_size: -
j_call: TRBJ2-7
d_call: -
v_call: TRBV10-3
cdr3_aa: CAIRPAGQTWGYEQYF
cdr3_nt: TGTGCCATCAGGCCTGCCGGACAGACGTGGGGATACGAGCAGTACTTC

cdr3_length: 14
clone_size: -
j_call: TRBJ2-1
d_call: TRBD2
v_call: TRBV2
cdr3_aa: CASSSSRLAGEQFF
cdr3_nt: TGTGCCAGCAGTTCCTCCCGACTAGCGGGAGAGCAGTTCTTC

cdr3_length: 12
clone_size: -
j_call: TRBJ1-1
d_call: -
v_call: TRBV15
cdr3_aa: CATGRVVTEAFF
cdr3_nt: TGTGCCACCGGGAGGGTAGTTACTGAAGCTTTCTTT

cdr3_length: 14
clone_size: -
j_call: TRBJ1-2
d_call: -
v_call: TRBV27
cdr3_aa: CASSLSQDNYGYTF
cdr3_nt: TGTGCCAGCAGTTTATCCCAGGATAACTATGGCTACACCTTC

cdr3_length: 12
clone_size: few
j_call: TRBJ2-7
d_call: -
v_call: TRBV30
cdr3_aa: CAWRIQGYEQYF
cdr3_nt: TGTGCCTGGCGGATACAGGGTTACGAGCAGTACTTC

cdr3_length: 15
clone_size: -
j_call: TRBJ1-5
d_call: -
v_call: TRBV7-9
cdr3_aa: CASSFGANSNQPQHF
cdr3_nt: TGTGCCAGCAGCTTTGGGGCAAATAGCAATCAGCCCCAGCATTTT

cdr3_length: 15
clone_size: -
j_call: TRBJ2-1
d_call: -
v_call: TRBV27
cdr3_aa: CASRWANPSYNEQFF
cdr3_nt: TGTGCCAGTAGGTGGGCGAACCCATCCTACAATGAGCAGTTCTTC

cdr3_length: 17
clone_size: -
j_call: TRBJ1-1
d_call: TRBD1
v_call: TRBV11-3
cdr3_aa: CASTRGQGAKGATEAFF
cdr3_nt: TGTGCCAGCACCCGAGGACAGGGGGCAAAAGGGGCCACTGAAGCTTTCTTT

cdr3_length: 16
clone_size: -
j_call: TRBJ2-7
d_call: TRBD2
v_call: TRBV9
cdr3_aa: CASSVGASGKRTEQYF
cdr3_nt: TGTGCCAGCAGCGTAGGGGCAAGCGGGAAGCGAACGGAGCAGTACTTC

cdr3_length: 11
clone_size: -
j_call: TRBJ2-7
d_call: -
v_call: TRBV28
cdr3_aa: CASSLASEQYF
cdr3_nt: TGTGCCAGCAGTTTGGCCTCCGAGCAGTACTTC

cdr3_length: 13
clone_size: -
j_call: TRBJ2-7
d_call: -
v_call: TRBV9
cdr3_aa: CASSVEPTDEQYF
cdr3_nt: TGTGCCAGCAGCGTAGAACCTACAGACGAGCAGTACTTC

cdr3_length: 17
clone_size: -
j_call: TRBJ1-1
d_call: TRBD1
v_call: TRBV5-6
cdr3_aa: CASSLERTGVRRTEAFF
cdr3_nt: TGTGCCAGCAGCTTGGAAAGGACAGGGGTACGACGGACTGAAGCTTTCTTT

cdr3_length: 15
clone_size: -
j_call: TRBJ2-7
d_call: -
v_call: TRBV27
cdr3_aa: CASILTGRLVYEQYF
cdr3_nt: TGTGCCAGCATTCTGACAGGGCGACTAGTCTACGAGCAGTACTTC

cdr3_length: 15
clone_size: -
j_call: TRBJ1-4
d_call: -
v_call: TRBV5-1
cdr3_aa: CASSREFATNEKLFF
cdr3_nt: TGCGCCAGCAGTCGGGAGTTTGCAACTAATGAAAAACTGTTTTTT

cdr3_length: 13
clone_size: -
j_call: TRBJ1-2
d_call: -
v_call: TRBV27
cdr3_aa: CASSFGENYGYTF
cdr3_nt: TGTGCCAGCAGTTTCGGGGAGAACTATGGCTACACCTTC

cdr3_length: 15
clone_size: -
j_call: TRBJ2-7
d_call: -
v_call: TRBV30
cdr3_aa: CAWSPTDGRYYEQYF
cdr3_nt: TGTGCCTGGAGCCCCACCGATGGCAGATACTACGAGCAGTACTTC

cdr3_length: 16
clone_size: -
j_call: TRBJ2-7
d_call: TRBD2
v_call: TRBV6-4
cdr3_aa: CASSDLASGRTYEQYF
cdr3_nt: TGTGCCAGCAGTGACTTAGCTAGCGGAAGGACCTACGAGCAGTACTTC

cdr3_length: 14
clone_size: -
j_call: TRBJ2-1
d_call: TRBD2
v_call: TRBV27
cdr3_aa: CASHSGSSYNEQFF
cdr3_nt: TGTGCCAGTCACAGCGGGAGCTCCTACAATGAGCAGTTCTTC

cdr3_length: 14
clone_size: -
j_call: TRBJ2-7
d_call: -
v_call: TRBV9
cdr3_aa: CASSPTISSYEQYF
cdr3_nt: TGTGCCAGCAGCCCTACGATTAGCTCCTACGAGCAGTACTTC

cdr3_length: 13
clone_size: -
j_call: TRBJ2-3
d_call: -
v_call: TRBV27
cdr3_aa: CASTQRGTDTQYF
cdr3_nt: TGTGCCAGCACACAACGGGGGACAGATACGCAGTATTTT

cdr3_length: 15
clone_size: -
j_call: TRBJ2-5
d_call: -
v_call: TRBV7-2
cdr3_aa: CASRDTGSTKETQYF
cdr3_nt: TGTGCCAGCAGAGACACAGGGTCCACAAAAGAGACCCAGTACTTC

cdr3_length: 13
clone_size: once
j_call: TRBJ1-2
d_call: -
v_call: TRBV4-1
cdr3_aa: CASSQTVNYGYTF
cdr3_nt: TGCGCCAGCAGCCAGACTGTTAACTATGGCTACACCTTC

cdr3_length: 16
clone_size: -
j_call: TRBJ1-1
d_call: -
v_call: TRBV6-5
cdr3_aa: CASSYSRLKMNTEAFF
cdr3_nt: TGTGCCAGCAGTTACTCGAGGCTGAAAATGAACACTGAAGCTTTCTTT

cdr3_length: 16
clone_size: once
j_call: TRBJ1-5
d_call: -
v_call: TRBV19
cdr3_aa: CASLQGPLYSNQPQHF
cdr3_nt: TGTGCCAGTTTGCAGGGGCCGTTATATAGCAATCAGCCCCAGCATTTT

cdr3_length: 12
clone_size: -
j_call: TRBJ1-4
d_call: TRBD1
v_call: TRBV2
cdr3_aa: CASRDRGEKLFF
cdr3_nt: TGTGCCAGCAGGGACAGGGGTGAAAAACTGTTTTTT

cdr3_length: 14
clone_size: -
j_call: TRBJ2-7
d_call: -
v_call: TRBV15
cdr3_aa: CATSRDSEEYEQYF
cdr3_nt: TGTGCCACCAGCAGGGACAGCGAGGAGTACGAGCAGTACTTC

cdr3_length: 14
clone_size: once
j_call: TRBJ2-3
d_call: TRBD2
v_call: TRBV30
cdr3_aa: CALTGTSLTDTQYF
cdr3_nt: TGTGCCCTCACCGGGACTAGCCTCACAGATACGCAGTATTTT

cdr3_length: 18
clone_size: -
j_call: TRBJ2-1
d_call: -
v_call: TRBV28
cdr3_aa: CASSLSFAAAASYNEQFF
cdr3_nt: TGTGCCAGCAGTTTATCGTTTGCCGCAGCGGCCTCCTACAATGAGCAGTTCTTC

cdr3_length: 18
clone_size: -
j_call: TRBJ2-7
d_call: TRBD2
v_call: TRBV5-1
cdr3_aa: CASSQGLAGYGSSYEQYF
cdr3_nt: TGCGCCAGCAGCCAGGGACTAGCGGGGTATGGAAGCTCCTACGAGCAGTACTTC

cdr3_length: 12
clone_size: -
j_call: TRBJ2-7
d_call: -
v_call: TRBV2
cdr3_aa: CASSEGNYEQYF
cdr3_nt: TGTGCCAGCAGTGAGGGCAACTACGAGCAGTACTTC

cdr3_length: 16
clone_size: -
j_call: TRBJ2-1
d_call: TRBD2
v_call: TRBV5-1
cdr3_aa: CASSVPETSGYNEQFF
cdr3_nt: TGCGCCAGCAGCGTGCCGGAGACTAGCGGTTACAATGAGCAGTTCTTC

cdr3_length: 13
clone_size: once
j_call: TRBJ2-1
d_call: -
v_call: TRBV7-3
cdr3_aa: CASSPTRMGEQFF
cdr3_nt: TGTGCCAGCAGCCCGACTAGAATGGGTGAGCAGTTCTTC

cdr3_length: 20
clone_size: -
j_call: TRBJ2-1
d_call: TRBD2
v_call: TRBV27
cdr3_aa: CASSLSIKWSSGVEGNEQFF
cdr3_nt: TGTGCCAGCAGTTTATCGATAAAATGGTCTAGCGGGGTCGAAGGCAATGAGCAGTTCTTC

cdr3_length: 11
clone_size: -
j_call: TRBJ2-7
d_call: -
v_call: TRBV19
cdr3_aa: CASSIADEQYF
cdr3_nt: TGTGCCAGTAGTATTGCGGACGAGCAGTACTTC

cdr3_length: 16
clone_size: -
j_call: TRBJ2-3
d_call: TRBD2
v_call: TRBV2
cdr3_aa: CASSSQLAGTGDTQYF
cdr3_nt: TGTGCCAGCAGTTCCCAACTAGCGGGGACGGGAGATACGCAGTATTTT

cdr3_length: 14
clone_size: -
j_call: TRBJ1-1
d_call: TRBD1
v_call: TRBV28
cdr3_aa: CASPQRTGDTEAFF
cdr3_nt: TGTGCCAGCCCCCAGCGGACAGGGGACACTGAAGCTTTCTTT

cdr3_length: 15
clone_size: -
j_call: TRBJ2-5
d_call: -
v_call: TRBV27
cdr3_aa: CASTTSGGGLETQYF
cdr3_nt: TGTGCCAGCACTACCAGCGGCGGGGGCTTGGAGACCCAGTACTTC